What follows is one T cell receptor (beta chain) and its context. Its specificity is unknown. The sample is drawn from a study of Graves' ophthalmopathy and Graves' hyperthyroidism. Study results and limitations: This model predicted ophthalmopathy progression (sensitivity 70% to 71%, specificity 72.22%).

People with hyperthyroidism were aged 18 to 65 and newly diagnosed, under 2 months' duration. Exclusion criteria comprised other autoimmune diseases, uncontrolled infections, pregnancy or lactation in patients. Out of about 9.6 ml of fresh peripheral blood, PBMCs were obtained. The CDR3 has 12 residues. Germline CDR1 and CDR2: MNHEY and SVGEGT. The germline V and J ends were trimmed by 5 bases and 8 bases, with 10 bases remaining between them. Transcripts of RNA were the source for amplifying TCR beta CDR3 regions. Scientists carried out first-round RT-PCR using HTBI primers and then a second-round multiplex PCR. TCRdb fed the multiplex PCR reads into MiXCR, producing one record per CDR3 protein. The repertoire has a few hundred thousand distinct CDR3 sequences, approximately 18% of them found once; the top ten carry roughly 2.6%.

The receptor's source is an adult woman with stable Graves' hyperthyroidism. Sequencing used peripheral blood. The rearrangement links TRBV6-2 or TRBV6-3 to TRBJ2-4; TRBD2 might be the D (6 bases). The CDR3 sequence: CASSVGSHIQYF. The CDR3 region has the DNA TGTGCCAGCAGTGTCGGGAGTCACATTCAGTACTTC.